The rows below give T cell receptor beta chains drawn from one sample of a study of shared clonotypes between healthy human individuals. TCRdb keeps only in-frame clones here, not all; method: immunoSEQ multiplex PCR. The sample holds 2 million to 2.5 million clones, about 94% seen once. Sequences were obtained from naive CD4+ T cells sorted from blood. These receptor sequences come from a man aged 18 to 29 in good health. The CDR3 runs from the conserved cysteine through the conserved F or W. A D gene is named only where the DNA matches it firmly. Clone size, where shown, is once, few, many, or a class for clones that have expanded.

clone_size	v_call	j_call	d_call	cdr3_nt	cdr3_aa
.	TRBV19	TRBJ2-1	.	TGTGCCAGTAGTATTAGCAGGGATAACAATGAGCAGTTCTTC	CASSISRDNNEQFF
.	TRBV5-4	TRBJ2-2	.	TGTGCCAGCAGCTTGGATTTGCCAACGAGTGGCACCGGGGAGCTGTTTTTT	CASSLDLPTSGTGELFF
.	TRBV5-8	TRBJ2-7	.	TGTGCCAGCAGCTCAAGGGGGACGGCTAGCTCCTACGAGCAGTACTTC	CASSSRGTASSYEQYF
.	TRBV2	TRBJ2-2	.	TGTGCCAGCTCGGAGGGGGACACCGGGGAGCTGTTTTTT	CASSEGDTGELFF
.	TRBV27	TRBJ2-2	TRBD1	TGTGCCAGCAGTTTATCTGGACAGGGGGTCGCCGGGGAGCTGTTTTTT	CASSLSGQGVAGELFF
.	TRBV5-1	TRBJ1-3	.	TGCGCCAGCAGCTTGGAGTCGTTGACAGGCTCTGGAAACACCATATATTTT	CASSLESLTGSGNTIYF
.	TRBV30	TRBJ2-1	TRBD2	TGTGCCTGGAGTAACGGGCGGGGGAATTTGGTGTTCTTC	CAWSNGRGNLVFF
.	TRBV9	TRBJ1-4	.	TGTGCCAGCAGCGTAGGGGGTCTGGGAGAAAAACTGTTTTTT	CASSVGGLGEKLFF
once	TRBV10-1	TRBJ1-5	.	TGCGCCAGCAGAACCACCCAAAACAGGGCTTATCATCAGCCCCAGCATTTT	CASRTTQNRAYHQPQHF
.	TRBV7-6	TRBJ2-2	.	TGTGCCAGCAGCTTGGGCCTTCATGAGGCGACCGGGGAGCTGTTTTTT	CASSLGLHEATGELFF
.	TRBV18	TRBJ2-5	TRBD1	TGTGCCAGCCGACAGGGATTGCAAGAGACCCAGTACTTC	CASRQGLQETQYF
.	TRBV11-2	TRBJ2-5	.	TGTGCCAGCAGAGGCCCAGGACGGGAGGAGACCCAGTACTTC	CASRGPGREETQYF
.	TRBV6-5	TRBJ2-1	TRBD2	TGTGCCAGCAGTTACGGGGGACTAGACAGTTACAATGAGCAGTTCTTC	CASSYGGLDSYNEQFF
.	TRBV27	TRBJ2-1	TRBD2	TGTGCCAGCAGTTTATCGGTGGCGGGGGGGCGGGATGAGCAGTTCTTC	CASSLSVAGGRDEQFF
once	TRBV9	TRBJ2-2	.	TGTGCCAGCACCACTAGGGCAGGCACCGGGGAGCTGTTTTTT	CASTTRAGTGELFF
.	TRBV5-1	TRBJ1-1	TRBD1	TGCGCCAGCTCCCCCGGGACAGGGAGGCCTGAAGCTTTCTTT	CASSPGTGRPEAFF
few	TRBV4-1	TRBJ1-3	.	TGCGCCAGCAGCCAACTAGGGGGTTCTGGAAACACCATATATTTT	CASSQLGGSGNTIYF
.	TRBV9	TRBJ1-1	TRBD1	TGTGCCAGCAGCGCCTCGTCCAGGGGGAGCACTGAAGCTTTCTTT	CASSASSRGSTEAFF
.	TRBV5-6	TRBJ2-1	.	TGTGCCAGCAGCTTGGTGTTAGTCGGGGTAGGTGAGCAGTTCTTC	CASSLVLVGVGEQFF
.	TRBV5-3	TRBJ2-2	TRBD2	TGTGCCAGAAGCTTTGGGTGGAAACTGACCGGGACTAGCGGGAGCCCGGCCACCGGGGAGCTGTTTTTT	CARSFGWKLTGTSGSPATGELFF
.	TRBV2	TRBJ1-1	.	TGTGCCAGCAGTGTTCGGGGTGAAGCTTTCTTT	CASSVRGEAFF
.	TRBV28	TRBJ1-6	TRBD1	TGTGCCAGTGAGACAGGGAGTAGCAATTCACCCCTCCACTTT	CASETGSSNSPLHF
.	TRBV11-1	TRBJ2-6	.	TGTGCCAGCAGCTTAGCTGGGGCCAACGTCCTGACTTTC	CASSLAGANVLTF
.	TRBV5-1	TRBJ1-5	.	TGCGCCAGCAGCTTGGGTGTCAATCAGCCCCAGCATTTT	CASSLGVNQPQHF
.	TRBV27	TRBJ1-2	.	TGTGCCAGCAGTTTATGGGCGGCCGCTAACTATGGCTACACCTTC	CASSLWAAANYGYTF
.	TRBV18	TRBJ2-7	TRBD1	TGTGCCAGCTCATCGGACAGGGTGATCCACGAGCAGTACTTC	CASSSDRVIHEQYF
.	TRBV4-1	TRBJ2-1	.	TGCGCCAGCAGCCACCTTATGGACGAGCAGTTCTTC	CASSHLMDEQFF
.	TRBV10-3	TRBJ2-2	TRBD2	TGTGCCATCAGTGGTAGCGGGAGCTACACCGGGGAGCTGTTTTTT	CAISGSGSYTGELFF
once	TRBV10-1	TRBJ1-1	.	TGCGCCAGCAGTGCATATATCGGATTAGCTTTCTTT	CASSAYIGLAFF
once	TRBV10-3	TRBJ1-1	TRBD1	TGTGCCATCAGTGCAGGGACAGGGGGCACTGAAGCTTTCTTT	CAISAGTGGTEAFF